One sample yielded the 14 T cell receptor beta chains listed below, sequenced in a study of blood T cells in healthy people across ages. Primed by a sample-barcoded 5' primer and a J-beta primer mix, a second PCR proceeded for roughly 6 to 12 cycles. Each CDR3 protein gets one entry after TCRdb re-called the 5' RACE reads with MiXCR. The table includes 1.8 million or so distinct CDR3 sequences, 39% detected once. The sample taken for sequencing was blood. The receptors shown here come from a human donor in good health.

DNA for the CDR3: TGTGCCAGCATCACAGGGTACCCAGGATACGAGCAGTACTTC. This sequence encodes CASITGYPGYEQYF. The chain carries TRBV28 and TRBJ2-7; tentative D call: TRBD1 (6 bases). CDR3 size: 14 residues. The germline V gene has CDR1 MDHEN and CDR2 SYDVKM. V lost 7 bases and J 4 bases, leaving 17 bases between the germline ends.

This clonotype has more than one count but fewer than ten. The J gene is TRBJ2-3, the V gene TRBV7-2; the D gene is possibly TRBD1 (6 bases). The V gene's germline CDR1 is SGHTA and CDR2 FQGNSA. V shed 6 bases and J shed 6 bases, with 16 bases lying between them. CDR3 length: 14 amino acids. The CDR3 protein is CASSSSTGSDTQYF. The CDR3 nucleotides read TGTGCCAGCAGTTCCTCTACAGGGTCCGATACGCAGTATTTT.

The rearrangement uses TRBV24-1 and TRBJ2-1; 8 bases fit TRBD1. Germline-derived CDR1 and CDR2 are KGHDR and SFDVKD. This CDR3 is 14 amino acids long. The junction had 9 bases not matched to a gene; V was cut back by 10 bases and J by 5 bases. The CDR3 DNA reads TGTGCCACAGGGGACAGGCGGGTCCACAATGAGCAGTTCTTC. Amino acids: CATGDRRVHNEQFF.

The genes are TRBV20-1 and TRBJ2-3; the match to TRBD1 covers 7 bases. The CDR3 is 13 residues long. The V segment lost 5 bases and the J segment 8 bases; nucleotides outside the gene matches: 10. Germline V gene data show CDR1 as DFQATT and CDR2 as SNEGSKA (reference sequence). Here the CDR3 DNA reads TGCAGTGCTGACACAGGGGTTTCGGGTACGCAGTATTTT. Protein product: CSADTGVSGTQYF.

The rearrangement joins TRBV12-3 or TRBV12-4 to TRBJ2-4; D ambiguous. There are 15 residues in the CDR3. V gave up 3 bases and J gave up 1 base, with 10 bases separating them. CDR3 nucleotide sequence: TGTGCCAGCAGTTTTTATACGGCTGCCAAAAACATTCAGTACTTC. This encodes CASSFYTAAKNIQYF.

V usage is TRBV7-9 and J usage is TRBJ1-1; a weak D match, TRBD1 (5 bases). This CDR3 has 13 residues. CDR1 and CDR2 from the germline V gene are SEHNR and FQNEAQ (reference sequence). Trimming pared 5 bases from V and 2 bases from J, leaving 9 bases between. For the CDR3, the DNA is TGTGCCAGCAGCCCCTGGGACAACACTGAAGCTTTCTTT. Protein sequence: CASSPWDNTEAFF.

The genes are TRBV12-3 or TRBV12-4 and TRBJ1-5; no reliable D call. Trimming took 4 bases from V and 7 from J, leaving 8 bases between them. This CDR3 has 12 residues. In DNA form, the CDR3 reads TGTGCCAGCAGTTCCGTTCGGCAGCCCCAGCATTTT. It encodes CASSSVRQPQHF.

This clonotype was seen only once. The chain employs TRBV7-2 and TRBJ1-1; D remains unclear. V lost 2 bases to trimming and J lost 0 bases, with 16 bases between them. The CDR3 has 17 residues. In germline, CDR1 is SGHTA, CDR2 FQGNSA. For the CDR3, the DNA is TGTGCCAGCAGCTTACTTACAAAGGAATTCATGAACACTGAAGCTTTCTTT. Amino acid sequence: CASSLLTKEFMNTEAFF.

The V call is TRBV19, the J call TRBJ2-2, with 8 bases matching TRBD2. The germline V gene has CDR1 LNHDA and CDR2 SQIVND (reference sequence). The CDR3 sequence is 15 residues long. Losses at the gene ends were 10 bases for V and 5 bases for J; bases not matched to a gene: 12. The DNA of the CDR3 is TGTGCCACAGTCTCCGCCGGCGGGGGGACCGGGGAGCTGTTTTTT. The encoded protein is CATVSAGGGTGELFF.

The CDR3 coding sequence is TGTGCCAGCAGCTGGGGACTAGCGGGGGCCGGAGATACGCAGTATTTT. Residues: CASSWGLAGAGDTQYF. The chain joins TRBV7-3 to TRBJ2-3; 14 nucleotides align to TRBD2. The CDR3 is 16 residues long. J gave up 5 bases and V 4 bases, and 5 bases lay outside the gene matches. CDR1 SGHTA and CDR2 FQGTGA come from the germline V gene.

The CDR3 region is CSVEGWVEEEKGRTEAFF. CDR3 DNA sequence: TGCAGCGTTGAAGGTTGGGTTGAAGAGGAGAAGGGGAGAACTGAAGCTTTCTTT. The rearrangement links TRBV29-1 to TRBJ1-1; possibly TRBD1 for D (5 bases). The ends were cut back, 1 base at V and 5 bases at J, with 26 bases in the middle. Germline CDR1 reads SQVTM; CDR2 reads ANQGSEA. The CDR3 has 18 residues. The full variable domain, with the rest looked up from reference TRBV29-1 and TRBJ1-1, is SAVISQKPSRDICQRGTSLTIQCQVDSQVTMMFWYRQQPGQSLTLIATANQGSEATYESGFVIDKFPISRPNLTFSTLTVSNMSPEDSSIYLCSVEGWVEEEKGRTEAFFGQGTRLTVV.

This clonotype was seen repeatedly, ten times or more. The chain joins TRBV11-2 to TRBJ2-1; 10 nucleotides agree with TRBD2. The CDR3 loop spans 17 amino acids. V shed 5 bases and J 0 bases; nucleotides not matched to a gene: 7. Germline-derived CDR1 and CDR2 are SGHAT and FQNNGV. CDR3: CASSPTLAGGSYNEQFF. DNA for the CDR3: TGTGCCAGCAGCCCCACTTTAGCGGGGGGCTCCTACAATGAGCAGTTCTTC.

This clonotype was picked up a small number of times. The chain employs TRBV5-1 and TRBJ1-2, with 9 bases that match TRBD1. Germline CDR1 is SGHRS and CDR2 is YFSETQ. The CDR3 consists of 16 residues. Trimming took 0 bases from V and 5 from J; bases not matched to a gene: 8. The CDR3 coding sequence is TGCGCCAGCAGCTTGGCCCGGACAGGGGCCGGGTATGGCTACACCTTC. This codes for CASSLARTGAGYGYTF.

The chain combines TRBV29-1 with TRBJ2-7, with unresolved D. The V end was cut by 7 bases, the J end by 2 bases, with 15 bases between. Germline CDR1 reads SQVTM; CDR2 reads ANQGSEA. The CDR3 loop spans 13 amino acids. In nucleotides, the CDR3 is TGCAGCGCTGCATATAGCTACACCTACGAGCAGTACTTC. Translation: CSAAYSYTYEQYF.